What follows is one T cell receptor beta chain and its context. The specificity of this receptor is unknown. No base qualities exist here, and no much larger clone lies one base off it. The CDR3 runs 14 residues from the cysteine to the phenylalanine. Only the CDR3 region is kept as DNA, spanning 42 bases read in frame from base 1. The V end loses 2 bases and the J end loses 5 bases, and a stretch of 12 bases separates them. The germline V gene provides CDR1 SGHDN and CDR2 FVKESK. This sample is part of a study of blood T cell repertoires in COVID-19 (dated by TCRdb to 2020 to 2021). With respect to the entire study: Samples from collaborators originated in the United States, Italy and Spain and spanned both the acute and convalescent phases of COVID-19. The prospective study material was composed of cDNA or gDNA derived from T cells, B-cell-depleted T cells, or PBMCs. Subjects who had been exposed to COVID-19, were actively infected with it, or had recovered from it provided the deeply sampled blood TCRbeta repertoires that made up the dataset. A freely available public database, intended as a resource for researchers studying the immune response to SARS-CoV-2, is where the repertoires were released. The samples were drawn from the first 160 participants of the ongoing ImmuneRACE study and from 950 to 1,500 subjects provided by 6 global collaborators. Nearly every sample came with metadata listing a de-identified subject ID, COVID-19 status, age in years and sex. Where available, HLA class I and class II types were obtained from metadata supplied by the sample provider rather than from assay-based typing. The investigation overall reported the following: How much clinical and demographic metadata was included differed by source and by participant, and the metadata was provided uncurated.

Collaborating institutions collected whole blood in K2EDTA tubes following their own protocols. For TCRbeta analysis, collaborators shipped samples in one of three forms: frozen whole blood, isolated PBMCs, or DNA extracted from either of those sample types. TCRbeta CDR3 regions were amplified from genomic DNA using the immunoSEQ Assay, a bias-controlled multiplex PCR. In the paper's pipeline: The number of nucleated cells in each sample was estimated by amplification of reference gene primers within the assay. To quantify the absolute abundance of each unique TCRbeta CDR3 rearrangement, sequence reads were collapsed and filtered. Productive Simpson clonality was computed per sample as the square root of Simpson's diversity index over productive rearrangements. TCRdb carries this immuneACCESS record with in-frame sequences only. Its versions omit some clonotypes, under half of them owing to an unresolved V gene in the studies checked, with the rest unexplained. Clone size and the V and J calls come from that table; the DNA yielded D and trimming. Across this sample there are 45,000 to 55,000 clones, with 70% to 90% seen only once. 10% to 15% of the sample belongs to the ten largest clones.

Sequenced material: peripheral blood. This receptor was obtained from a man at least 80 years old with acute or convalescent COVID-19. The rearranged segments are TRBV14 and TRBJ1-2; a weak D assignment points to TRBD1 (6 bases agree). Read as DNA, the sequence is TGTGCCAGCAGCCAAATGGTCACAGGGTATGGCTACACCTTC. It is translated as CASSQMVTGYGYTF. The full variable domain, with segments outside the CDR3 supplied by the reference TRBV14 and TRBJ1-2 proteins, appears as EAGVTQFPSHSVIEKGQTVTLRCDPISGHDNLYWYRRVMGKEIKFLLHFVKESKQDESGMPNNRFLAERTGGTYSTLKVQPAELEDSGVYFCASSQMVTGYGYTFGSGTRLTVV.